This T cell receptor (beta chain) was sequenced during a study of blood T cell repertoires in COVID-19. Study context: Material from acute and convalescent COVID-19 was sourced from the United States, Italy and Spain.

The CDR3 length is 13 residues. The ends lost 7 bases at V and 6 bases at J; junction bases unmatched: 9. In the authors' methods: Counts of nucleated cells, estimated from reference gene primer amplification, were obtained. This table comes from immunoSEQ multiplex PCR, and its TCRdb copy is limited to in-frame clones, with some not included. V and J calls and clone size are as listed in that table; D and trimming were resolved from the DNA. Of around 700,000 clones detected, about 87% appear once; the ten largest clones hold roughly 0.26%. The genes are TRBV12-3 or TRBV12-4 and TRBJ2-7, with 7 bases lining up with TRBD1. Input material: peripheral blood. The receptor was isolated from a woman between 18 and 29 years old with acute or convalescent COVID-19. In DNA, the CDR3 is TGTGCCAGCACCACCGGGACAGATCGCGAGCAGTACTTC. Amino acids: CASTTGTDREQYF.